This T cell receptor beta chain was profiled in a study of blood T cell repertoires in COVID-19. Turning to the study itself: Italy, Spain and the United States were the sources of the convalescent and acute COVID-19 samples. T cells, B-cell-depleted T cells, or PBMCs provided the cDNA or gDNA that served as material.

The germline gives CDR1 SGHDT, CDR2 YYEEEE. Trimming shortened V by 0 bases and J by 4 bases, and 13 bases separated the two germline ends. The CDR3 is 15 residues long. A single count supports this clone. In the original workflow: Using reference gene primer amplification, nucleated cell counts were estimated. The repertoire was sequenced with immunoSEQ multiplex PCR; TCRdb's copy has only in-frame clones and lacks some. The V and J calls and clone size come from that table; D and trimming were worked out from the DNA. In the table there are some 130,000 clones, approximately 89% of which are singletons.

The V gene is TRBV5-6, the J gene TRBJ1-2; possibly TRBD1 for D (5 bases). The sequence was obtained from a woman in her seventies with COVID-19, enrolled during active disease. The source material was peripheral blood. The CDR3 reads CASSLEFRGTYGYTF. CDR3 bases: TGTGCCAGCAGCTTGGAGTTCCGGGGGACCTATGGCTACACCTTC.